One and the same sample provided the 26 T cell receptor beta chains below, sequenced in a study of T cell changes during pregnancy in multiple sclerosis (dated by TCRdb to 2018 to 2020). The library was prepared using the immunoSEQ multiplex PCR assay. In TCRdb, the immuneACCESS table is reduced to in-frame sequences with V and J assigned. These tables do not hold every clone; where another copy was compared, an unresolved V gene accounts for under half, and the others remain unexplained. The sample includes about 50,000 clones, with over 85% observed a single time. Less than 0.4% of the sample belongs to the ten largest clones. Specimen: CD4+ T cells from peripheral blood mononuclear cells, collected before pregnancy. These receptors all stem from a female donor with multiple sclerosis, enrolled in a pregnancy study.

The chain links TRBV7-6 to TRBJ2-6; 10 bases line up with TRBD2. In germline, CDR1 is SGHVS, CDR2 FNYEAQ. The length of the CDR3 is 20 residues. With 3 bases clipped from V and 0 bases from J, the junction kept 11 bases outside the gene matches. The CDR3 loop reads CASSFRWGTSVNSGANVLTF. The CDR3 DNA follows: TGTGCCAGCAGCTTTAGGTGGGGGACTAGCGTAAACTCTGGGGCCAACGTCCTGACTTTC.

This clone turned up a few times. CDR3 sequence reads: CASSLDNGEQFF. DNA for the CDR3: TGCGCCAGCAGCTTGGATAACGGTGAGCAGTTCTTC. V usage is TRBV5-1 and J usage is TRBJ2-1; D gene unclear. The V end lost 0 bases, the J end lost 9 bases, and 7 bases lay between the germline ends. This CDR3 spans 12 amino acids. CDR1 is SGHRS, CDR2 YFSETQ, per germline.

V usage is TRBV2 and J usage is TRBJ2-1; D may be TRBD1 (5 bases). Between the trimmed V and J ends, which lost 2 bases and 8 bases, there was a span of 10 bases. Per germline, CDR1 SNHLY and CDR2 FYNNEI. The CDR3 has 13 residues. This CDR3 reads CASSETQGHEQFF. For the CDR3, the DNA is TGTGCCAGCAGTGAAACCCAGGGCCATGAGCAGTTCTTC.

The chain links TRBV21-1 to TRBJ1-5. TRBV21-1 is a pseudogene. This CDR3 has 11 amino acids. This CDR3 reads CASSLSQPQHF. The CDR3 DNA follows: TGTGCCAGCAGCTTGAGTCAGCCCCAGCATTTT.

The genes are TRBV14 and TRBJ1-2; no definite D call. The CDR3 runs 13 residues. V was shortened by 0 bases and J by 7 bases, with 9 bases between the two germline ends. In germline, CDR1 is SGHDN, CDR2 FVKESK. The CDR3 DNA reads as TGTGCCAGCAGCCAAGATAGCTACCTTGGCTACACCTTC. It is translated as CASSQDSYLGYTF.

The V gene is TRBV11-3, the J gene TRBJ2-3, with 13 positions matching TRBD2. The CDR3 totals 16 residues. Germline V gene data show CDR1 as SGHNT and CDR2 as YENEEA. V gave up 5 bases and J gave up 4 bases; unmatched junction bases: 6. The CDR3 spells CASSPRTSGRADTQYF. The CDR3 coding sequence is TGTGCCAGCAGCCCCCGGACTAGCGGGAGAGCAGATACGCAGTATTTT.

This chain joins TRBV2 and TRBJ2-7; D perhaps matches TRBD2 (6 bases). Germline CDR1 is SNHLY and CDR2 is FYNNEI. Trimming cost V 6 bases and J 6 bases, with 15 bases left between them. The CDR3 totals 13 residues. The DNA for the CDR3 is TGTGCCAGCAGGGGTGGAGGGACTGCCGAGCAGTACTTC. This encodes CASRGGGTAEQYF.

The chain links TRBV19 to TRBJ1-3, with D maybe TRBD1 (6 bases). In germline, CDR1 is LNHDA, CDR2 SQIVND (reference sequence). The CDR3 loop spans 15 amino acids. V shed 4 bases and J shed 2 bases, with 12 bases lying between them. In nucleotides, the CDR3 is TGTGCCAGTAGTACTCCAACAGGGACTGGAAACACCATATATTTT. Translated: CASSTPTGTGNTIYF.

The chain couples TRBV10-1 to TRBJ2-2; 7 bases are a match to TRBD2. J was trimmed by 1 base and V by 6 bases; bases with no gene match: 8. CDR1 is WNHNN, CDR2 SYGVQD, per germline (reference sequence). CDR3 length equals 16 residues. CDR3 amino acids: CASRGGEAGNTGELFF. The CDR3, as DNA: TGCGCCAGCAGGGGAGGGGAGGCAGGGAACACCGGGGAGCTGTTTTTT.

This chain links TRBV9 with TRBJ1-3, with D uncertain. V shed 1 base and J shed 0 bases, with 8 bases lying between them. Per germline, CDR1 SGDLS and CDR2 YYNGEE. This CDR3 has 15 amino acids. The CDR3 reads CASSVYGISGNTIYF. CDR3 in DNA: TGTGCCAGCAGCGTATACGGTATCTCTGGAAACACCATATATTTT.

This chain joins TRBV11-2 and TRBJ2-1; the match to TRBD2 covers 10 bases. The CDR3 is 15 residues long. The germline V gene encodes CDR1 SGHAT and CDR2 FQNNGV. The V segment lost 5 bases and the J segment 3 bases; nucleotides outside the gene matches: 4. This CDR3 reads CASSRTSGLYNEQFF. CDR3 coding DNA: TGTGCCAGCAGCCGGACTAGCGGCCTCTACAATGAGCAGTTCTTC.

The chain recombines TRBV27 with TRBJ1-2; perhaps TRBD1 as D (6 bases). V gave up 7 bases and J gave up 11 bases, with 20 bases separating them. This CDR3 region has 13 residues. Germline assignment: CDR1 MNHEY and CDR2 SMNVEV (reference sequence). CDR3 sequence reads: CASKAWTASSYTF. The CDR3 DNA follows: TGTGCCAGCAAGGCTTGGACAGCCTCTTCTTACACCTTC.

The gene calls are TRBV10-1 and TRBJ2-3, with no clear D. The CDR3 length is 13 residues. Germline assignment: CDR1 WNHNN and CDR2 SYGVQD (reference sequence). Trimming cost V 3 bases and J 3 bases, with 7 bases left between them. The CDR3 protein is CASSEMRTDTQYF. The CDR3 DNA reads TGCGCCAGCAGTGAAATGCGAACAGATACGCAGTATTTT.

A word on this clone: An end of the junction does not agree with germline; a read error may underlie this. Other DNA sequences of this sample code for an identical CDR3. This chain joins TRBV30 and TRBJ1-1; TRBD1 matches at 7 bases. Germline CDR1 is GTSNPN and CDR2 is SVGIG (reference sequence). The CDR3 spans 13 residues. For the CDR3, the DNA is TGCGCCTGGAGTGTTAAGGGGGCCACTGAAGCTTTCTTT. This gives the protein CAWSVKGATEAFF.

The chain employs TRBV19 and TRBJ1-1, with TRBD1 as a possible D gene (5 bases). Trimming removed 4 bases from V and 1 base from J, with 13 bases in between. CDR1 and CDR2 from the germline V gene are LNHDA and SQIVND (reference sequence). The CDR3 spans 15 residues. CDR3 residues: CASSTSRVANTEAFF. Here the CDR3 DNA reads TGTGCCAGTAGTACCTCCAGGGTAGCGAACACTGAAGCTTTCTTT. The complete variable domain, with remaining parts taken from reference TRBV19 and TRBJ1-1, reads DGGITQSPKYLFRKEGQNVTLSCEQNLNHDAMYWYRQDPGQGLRLIYYSQIVNDFQKGDIAEGYSVSREKKESFPLTVTSAQKNPTAFYLCASSTSRVANTEAFFGQGTRLTVV.

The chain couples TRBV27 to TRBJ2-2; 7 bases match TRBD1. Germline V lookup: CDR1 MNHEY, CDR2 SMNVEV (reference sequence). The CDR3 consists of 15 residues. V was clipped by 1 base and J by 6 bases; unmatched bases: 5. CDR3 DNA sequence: TGTGCCAGCAGTTTATGGACAGGAGGTCCCGGGGAGCTGTTTTTT. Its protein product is CASSLWTGGPGELFF.

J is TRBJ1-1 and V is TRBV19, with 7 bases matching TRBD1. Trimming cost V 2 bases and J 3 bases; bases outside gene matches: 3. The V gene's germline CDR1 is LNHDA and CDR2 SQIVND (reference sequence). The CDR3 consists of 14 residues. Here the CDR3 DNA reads TGTGCCAGTAGTATAAACAGGGGCTACACTGAAGCTTTCTTT. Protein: CASSINRGYTEAFF.

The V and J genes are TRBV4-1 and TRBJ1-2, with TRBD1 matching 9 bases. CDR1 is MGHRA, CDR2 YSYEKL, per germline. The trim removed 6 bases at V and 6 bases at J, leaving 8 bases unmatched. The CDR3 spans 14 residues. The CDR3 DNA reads TGCGCCAGCAGACGGACAGGGGATAAAAATGGCTACACCTTC. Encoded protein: CASRRTGDKNGYTF.

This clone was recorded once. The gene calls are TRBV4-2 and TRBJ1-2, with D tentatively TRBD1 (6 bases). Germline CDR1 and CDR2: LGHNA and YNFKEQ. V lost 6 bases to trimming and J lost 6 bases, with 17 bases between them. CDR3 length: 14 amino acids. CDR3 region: CASRTDGGRDGYTF. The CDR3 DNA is TGTGCCAGCAGGACGGACGGGGGGCGAGATGGCTACACCTTC.

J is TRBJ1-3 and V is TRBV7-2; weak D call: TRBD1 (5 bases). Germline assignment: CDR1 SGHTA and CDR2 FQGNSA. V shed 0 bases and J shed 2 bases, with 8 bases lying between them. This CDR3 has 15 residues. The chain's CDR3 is CASSLARVTGNTIYF. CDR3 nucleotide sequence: TGTGCCAGCAGCTTAGCCAGGGTCACTGGAAACACCATATATTTT.

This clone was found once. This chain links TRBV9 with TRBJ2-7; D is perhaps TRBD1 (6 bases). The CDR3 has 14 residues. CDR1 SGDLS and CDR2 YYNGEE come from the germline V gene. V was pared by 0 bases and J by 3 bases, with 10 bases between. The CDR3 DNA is TGTGCCAGCAGCGTAGGAGGGACAAACTACGAGCAGTACTTC. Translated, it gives CASSVGGTNYEQYF. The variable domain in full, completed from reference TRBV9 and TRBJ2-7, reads DSGVTQTPKHLITATGQRVTLRCSPRSGDLSVYWYQQSLDQGLQFLIQYYNGEERAKGNILERFSAQQFPDLHSELNLSSLELGDSALYFCASSVGGTNYEQYFGPGTRLTVT.

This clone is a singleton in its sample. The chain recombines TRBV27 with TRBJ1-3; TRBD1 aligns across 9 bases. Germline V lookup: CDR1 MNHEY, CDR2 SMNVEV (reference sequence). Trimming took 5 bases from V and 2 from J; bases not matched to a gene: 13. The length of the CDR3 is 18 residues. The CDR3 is CASSQRWGTGPTGNTIYF. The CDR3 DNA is TGTGCCAGCAGTCAACGTTGGGGGACAGGGCCCACTGGAAACACCATATATTTT.

The CDR3 DNA follows: TGTGCCACCAGCCCGAGGGCGCCAGGGGGTTTGCGTGGAGATACGCAGTATTTT. Translating gives CATSPRAPGGLRGDTQYF. The chain couples TRBV15 to TRBJ2-3, with 7 bases identical to TRBD1. Germline trimming cut 5 bases from V and 5 bases from J; bases unmatched to any gene: 19. Germline values: CDR1 LNHNV, CDR2 YYDKDF (reference sequence). The length of the CDR3 is 18 residues. Full variable domain (rest looked up from reference TRBV15 and TRBJ2-3): DAMVIQNPRYQVTQFGKPVTLSCSQTLNHNVMYWYQQKSSQAPKLLFHYYDKDFNNEADTPDNFQSRRPNTSFCFLDIRSPGLGDTAMYLCATSPRAPGGLRGDTQYFGPGTRLTVL.

CDR3 amino acids: CASSLQGQAGQPQHF. The CDR3 bases are TGCGCCAGCAGCTTACAGGGGCAGGCAGGTCAGCCCCAGCATTTT. The rearrangement links TRBV5-1 to TRBJ1-5; 7 positions agree with TRBD1. Germline CDR1 SGHRS, CDR2 YFSETQ. The length of the CDR3 is 15 residues. Germline trimming cut 2 bases from V and 6 bases from J; bases unmatched to any gene: 8.

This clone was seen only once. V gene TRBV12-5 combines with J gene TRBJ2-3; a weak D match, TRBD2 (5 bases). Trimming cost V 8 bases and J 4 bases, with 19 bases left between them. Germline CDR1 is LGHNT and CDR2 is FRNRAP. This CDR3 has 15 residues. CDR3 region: CASRRGLRQADTQYF. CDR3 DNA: TGTGCTAGTCGACGGGGATTAAGGCAGGCAGATACGCAGTATTTT.

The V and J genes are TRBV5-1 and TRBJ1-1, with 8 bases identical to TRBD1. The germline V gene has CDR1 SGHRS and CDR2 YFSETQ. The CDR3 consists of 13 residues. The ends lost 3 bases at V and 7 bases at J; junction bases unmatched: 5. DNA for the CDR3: TGCGCCAGCAGCTCCCGGACAGGGTATGAAGCTTTCTTT. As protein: CASSSRTGYEAFF.